The clone carrying this T cell receptor beta chain was seen ten or more times. The antigen is unknown. The sample originates from a study of T-cell memory formation after mild COVID-19. Study-wide results and caveats: The second-wave clones peaking on day 37 were not confirmed as SARS-CoV-2-specific.

TCRdb redid the calling of the 5' RACE reads with MiXCR, one entry per CDR3 protein. The sample holds a few hundred thousand distinct CDR3 sequences, less than 25% seen once. Trimming took 5 bases from V and 2 from J, leaving 6 bases between them. This CDR3 has 12 residues. The chain links TRBV12-3 or TRBV12-4 to TRBJ1-1; no clear D gene. The material sequenced was PBMCs or a T cell subset sorted from them (not recorded which). This receptor was identified in an adult woman who had mild COVID-19 (a few samples of this study predate the infection). Cell type and time point are not known. The CDR3 bases are TGTGCCAGCAGTCAGCCCAACACTGAAGCTTTCTTT. Protein: CASSQPNTEAFF.